Listed below are T cell receptor beta chains from one sample, sequenced in a study of PD-1 blockade in classical Hodgkin lymphoma. The table came from immunoSEQ multiplex PCR; TCRdb's copy has only in-frame clones and leaves some out. This table has about 27,000 clones, roughly 80% appearing once. The material was CD4+ T cells from blood, obtained at baseline. These receptors were taken from a human donor with classical Hodgkin lymphoma. Both conserved end residues are part of each CDR3.

j_call v_call cdr3_aa
TRBJ1-1 TRBV29-1 CSVGQVMANTEAFF
TRBJ1-4 TRBV6-1 CASSVLRIGDEKLFF
TRBJ2-7 TRBV27 CASSLNRNSYEQYF
TRBJ1-3 TRBV7-2 CASSLRLGIGNTIYF
TRBJ2-7 TRBV18 CASSPRGTYEQYF
TRBJ2-3 TRBV4-1 CASSFGLAGGRDTQYF
TRBJ2-7 TRBV19 CASSPSHSYEQYF
TRBJ1-1 TRBV19 CASSMMGDTEAFF
TRBJ1-2 TRBV10-3 CAIKPSRDGYGYTF
TRBJ2-1 TRBV19 CASTIYNEQFF
TRBJ1-3 TRBV27 CASSFNPQANTIYF
TRBJ1-2 TRBV7-9 CASTPVGGGYTF
TRBJ1-1 TRBV19 CASTWTGDTEAFF
TRBJ2-6 TRBV29-1 CSFTGGVYGANVLTF
TRBJ2-7 TRBV23-1 CASSQSWAGDPQEDSYEQYF
TRBJ1-2 TRBV4-2 CASSAPRGADYGYTF
TRBJ2-7 TRBV19 CASSRSSLTYEQYF
TRBJ2-5 TRBV5-4 CASSLGGSPEETQYF